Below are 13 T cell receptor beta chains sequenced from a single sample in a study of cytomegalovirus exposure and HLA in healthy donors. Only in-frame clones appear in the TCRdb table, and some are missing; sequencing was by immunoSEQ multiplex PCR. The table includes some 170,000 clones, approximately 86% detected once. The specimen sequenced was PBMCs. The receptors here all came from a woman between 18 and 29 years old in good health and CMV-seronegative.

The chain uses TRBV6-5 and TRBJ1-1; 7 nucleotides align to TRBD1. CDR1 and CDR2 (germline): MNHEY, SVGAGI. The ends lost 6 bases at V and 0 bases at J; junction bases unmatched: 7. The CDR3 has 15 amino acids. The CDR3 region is CASSITGTVNTEAFF. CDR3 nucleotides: TGTGCCAGCAGCATTACCGGGACAGTGAACACTGAAGCTTTCTTT.

CDR3 residues: CASSLGAGVREQYF. In DNA form, the CDR3 reads TGTGCCAGCAGCTTAGGGGCGGGAGTGCGCGAGCAGTACTTC. V and J are TRBV7-9 and TRBJ2-7, with 7 bases that match TRBD2. The CDR3 is 14 residues long. CDR1 and CDR2 (germline): SEHNR, FQNEAQ (reference sequence). Trimming at V came to 1 base and at J to 6 bases, leaving 6 bases not matched to a gene.

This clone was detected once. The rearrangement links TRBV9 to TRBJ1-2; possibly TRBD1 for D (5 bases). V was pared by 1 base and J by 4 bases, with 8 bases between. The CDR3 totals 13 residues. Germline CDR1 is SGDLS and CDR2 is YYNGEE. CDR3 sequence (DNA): TGTGCCAGCAGCGTACAGGGATTCTATGGCTACACCTTC. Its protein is CASSVQGFYGYTF.

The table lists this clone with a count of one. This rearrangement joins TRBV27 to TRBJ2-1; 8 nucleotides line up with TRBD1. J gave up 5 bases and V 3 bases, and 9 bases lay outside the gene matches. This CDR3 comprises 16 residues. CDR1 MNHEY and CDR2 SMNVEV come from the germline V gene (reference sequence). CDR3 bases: TGTGCCAGCAGTTTCGTTCCGGGACAGGCCCACAATGAGCAGTTCTTC. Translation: CASSFVPGQAHNEQFF.

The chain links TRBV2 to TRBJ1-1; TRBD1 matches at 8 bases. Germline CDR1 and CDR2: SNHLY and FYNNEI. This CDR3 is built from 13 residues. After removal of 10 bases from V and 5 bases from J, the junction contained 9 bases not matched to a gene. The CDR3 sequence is CAIGQGKLTEAFF. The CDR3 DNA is TGTGCCATCGGACAGGGTAAGCTGACTGAAGCTTTCTTT. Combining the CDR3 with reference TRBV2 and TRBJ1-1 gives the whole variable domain EPEVTQTPSHQVTQMGQEVILRCVPISNHLYFYWYRQILGQKVEFLVSFYNNEISEKSEIFDDQFSVERPDGSNFTLKIRSTKLEDSAMYFCAIGQGKLTEAFFGQGTRLTVV.

The CDR3 sequence: CASSIFFSGLAGMRADTQYF. DNA for the CDR3: TGTGCCAGCAGTATATTTTTCTCGGGACTAGCGGGAATGAGAGCAGATACGCAGTATTTT. The chain couples TRBV27 to TRBJ2-3; 13 bases fit TRBD2. Losses at the gene ends were 5 bases for V and 4 bases for J; bases not matched to a gene: 18. This CDR3 has 20 residues. Germline loops: CDR1 MNHEY, CDR2 SMNVEV (reference sequence).

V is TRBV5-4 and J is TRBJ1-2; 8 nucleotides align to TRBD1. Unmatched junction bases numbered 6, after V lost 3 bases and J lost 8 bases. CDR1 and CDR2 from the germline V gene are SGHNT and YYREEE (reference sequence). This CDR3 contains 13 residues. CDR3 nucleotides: TGTGCCAGCAGCTGGACAGGGACGCGCGGCTACACCTTC. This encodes CASSWTGTRGYTF.

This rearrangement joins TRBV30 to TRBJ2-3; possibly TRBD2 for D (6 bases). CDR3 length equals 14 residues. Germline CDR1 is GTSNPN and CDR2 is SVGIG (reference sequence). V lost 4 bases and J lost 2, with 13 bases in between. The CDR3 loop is CAWTPGVLTDTQYF. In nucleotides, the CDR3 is TGTGCCTGGACCCCGGGGGTTCTCACAGATACGCAGTATTTT.

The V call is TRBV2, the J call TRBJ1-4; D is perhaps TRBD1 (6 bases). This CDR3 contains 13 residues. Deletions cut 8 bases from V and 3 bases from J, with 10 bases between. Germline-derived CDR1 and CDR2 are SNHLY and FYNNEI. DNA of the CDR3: TGTGCCAGCGGACAGATTGCTAATGAAAAACTGTTTTTT. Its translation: CASGQIANEKLFF.

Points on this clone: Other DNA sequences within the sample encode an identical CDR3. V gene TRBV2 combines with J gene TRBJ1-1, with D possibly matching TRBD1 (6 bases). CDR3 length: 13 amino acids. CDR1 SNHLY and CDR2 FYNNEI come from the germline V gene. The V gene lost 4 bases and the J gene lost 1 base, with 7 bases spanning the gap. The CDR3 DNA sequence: TGTGCCAGCAGTGGACAGGCGAACACTGAAGCTTTCTTT. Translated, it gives CASSGQANTEAFF.

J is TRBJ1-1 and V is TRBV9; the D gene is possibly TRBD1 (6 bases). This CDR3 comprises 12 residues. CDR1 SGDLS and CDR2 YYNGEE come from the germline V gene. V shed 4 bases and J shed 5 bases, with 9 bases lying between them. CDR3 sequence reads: CASSSQGTEAFF. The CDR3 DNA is TGTGCCAGCAGCTCCCAGGGGACTGAAGCTTTCTTT.

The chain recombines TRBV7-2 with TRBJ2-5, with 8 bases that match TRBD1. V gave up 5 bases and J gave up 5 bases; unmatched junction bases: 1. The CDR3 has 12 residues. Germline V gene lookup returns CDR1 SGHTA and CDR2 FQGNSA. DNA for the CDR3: TGTGCCAGCAGCCGACAGGGGGAGACCCAGTACTTC. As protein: CASSRQGETQYF. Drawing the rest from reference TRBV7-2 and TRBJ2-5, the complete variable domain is GAGVSQSPSNKVTEKGKDVELRCDPISGHTALYWYRQSLGQGLEFLIYFQGNSAPDKSGLPSDRFSAERTGGSVSTLTIQRTQQEDSAVYLCASSRQGETQYFGPGTRLLVL.

CDR3 region: CASRPGTEEETQYF. CDR3 sequence (DNA): TGTGCCAGCAGGCCCGGGACAGAGGAAGAGACCCAGTACTTC. The V and J genes are TRBV7-9 and TRBJ2-5; 7 nucleotides line up with TRBD1. Looked up from germline, CDR1 is SEHNR and CDR2 is FQNEAQ (reference sequence). With 6 bases clipped from V and 3 bases from J, the junction kept 7 bases outside the gene matches. This CDR3 has 14 amino acids. Looking up the rest from reference TRBV7-9 and TRBJ2-5 gives the full variable domain: DTGVSQNPRHKITKRGQNVTFRCDPISEHNRLYWYRQTLGQGPEFLTYFQNEAQLEKSRLLSDRFSAERPKGSFSTLEIQRTEQGDSAMYLCASRPGTEEETQYFGPGTRLLVL.